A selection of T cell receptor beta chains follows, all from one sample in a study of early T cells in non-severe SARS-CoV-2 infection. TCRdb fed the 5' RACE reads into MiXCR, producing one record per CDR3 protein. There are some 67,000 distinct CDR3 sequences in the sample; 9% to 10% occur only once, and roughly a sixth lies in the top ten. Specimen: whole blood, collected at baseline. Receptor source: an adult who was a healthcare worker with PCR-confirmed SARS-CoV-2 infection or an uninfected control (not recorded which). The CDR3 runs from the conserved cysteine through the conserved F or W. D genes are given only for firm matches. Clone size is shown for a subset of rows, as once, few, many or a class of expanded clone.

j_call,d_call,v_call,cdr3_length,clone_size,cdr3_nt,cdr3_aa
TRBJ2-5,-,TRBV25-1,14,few,TGTGCCAGCGAATCACAGGACGGCCAAGAGACCCAGTACTTC,CASESQDGQETQYF
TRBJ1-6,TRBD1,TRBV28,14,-,TGTGCCAGCAATTCGGGACAGATCAATTCACCCCTCCACTTT,CASNSGQINSPLHF
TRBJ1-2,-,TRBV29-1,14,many,TGCAGCGTTGAGAGACAGCGTCCCTTCTATGGCTACACCTTC,CSVERQRPFYGYTF
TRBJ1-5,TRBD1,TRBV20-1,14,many,TGCAGTGCTGCCGGGACAGGCAGCAATCAGCCCCAGCATTTT,CSAAGTGSNQPQHF
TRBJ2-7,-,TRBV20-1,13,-,TGCAGTGCCTTGCCGGACAGTTTCGGCGAGCAGTACTTC,CSALPDSFGEQYF
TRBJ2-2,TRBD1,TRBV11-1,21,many,TGTGCCAGCAGCGGACCCAAACAGGGGGCTAATCAGAAAAAGCTCACCGGGGAGCTGTTTTTT,CASSGPKQGANQKKLTGELFF
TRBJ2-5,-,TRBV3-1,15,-,TGTGCCAGCAGCCATGCGTTTGCGGTGTCAGAGACCCAGTACTTC,CASSHAFAVSETQYF
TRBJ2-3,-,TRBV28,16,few,TGTGCCAGCAGCTCCTTTGAGGGGGGGAGGACAGATACGCAGTATTTT,CASSSFEGGRTDTQYF
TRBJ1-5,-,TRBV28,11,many,TGTGCCAGCGGGCCCCACGAGCCCCAGCATTTT,CASGPHEPQHF
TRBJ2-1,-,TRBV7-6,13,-,TGTGCCAGCAGCTTATGGAATTACAATGAGCAGTTCTTC,CASSLWNYNEQFF
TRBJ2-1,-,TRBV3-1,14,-,TGTGCCAGCAGCCTGAGAGGGAGTGGGAATGAGCAGTTCTTC,CASSLRGSGNEQFF
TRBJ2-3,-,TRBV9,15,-,TGTGCCAGCAGCGCCGGACTCCTAAGCACAGATACGCAGTATTTT,CASSAGLLSTDTQYF
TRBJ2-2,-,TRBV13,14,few,TGTGCCAGCAGCCCTCAGGACAAAACCGGGGAGCTGTTTTTT,CASSPQDKTGELFF
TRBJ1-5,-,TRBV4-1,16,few,TGCGCCAGCAGCCAAGTTTCGTCTAGTAGCAATCAGCCCCAGCATTTT,CASSQVSSSSNQPQHF
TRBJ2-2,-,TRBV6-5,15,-,TGTGCCAGCATGATCGGACTGGAGAACACCGGGGAGCTGTTTTTT,CASMIGLENTGELFF
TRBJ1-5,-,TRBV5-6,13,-,TGTGCCAGCAGCCGGGTTGGGGATCAGCCCCAGCATTTT,CASSRVGDQPQHF
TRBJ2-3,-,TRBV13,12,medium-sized,TGTGCCAGCAGCTTGGGGGTTAGTACGCAGTATTTT,CASSLGVSTQYF
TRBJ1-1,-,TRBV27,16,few,TGTGCCAGCAGTTTATACTCCGGCTCCACGTACACTGAAGCTTTCTTT,CASSLYSGSTYTEAFF
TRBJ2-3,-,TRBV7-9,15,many,TGTGCCAGCAGCTTACTTGCCGGGCAAGGCGATACGCAGTATTTT,CASSLLAGQGDTQYF
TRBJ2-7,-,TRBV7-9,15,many,TGTGCCAGCAGCCCCGGGGTGGGGGCCTCCTACGAGCAGTACTTC,CASSPGVGASYEQYF
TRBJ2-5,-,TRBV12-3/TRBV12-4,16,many,TGTGCCAGCAGTTTTCCGGCAGGGATGTACCAAGAGACCCAGTACTTC,CASSFPAGMYQETQYF
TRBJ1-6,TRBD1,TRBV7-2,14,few,TGTGCCAGCAGTTTACAGGGGACTAATTCACCCCTCCACTTT,CASSLQGTNSPLHF
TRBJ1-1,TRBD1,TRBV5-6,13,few,TGTGCCAGCAGCTTGGAGGGACAGAATGAAGCTTTCTTT,CASSLEGQNEAFF
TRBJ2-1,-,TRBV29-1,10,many,TGCAGCGCCGCATACAATGAGCAGTTCTTC,CSAAYNEQFF
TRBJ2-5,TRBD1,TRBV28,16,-,TGTGCCAGCAGTTTACCTGGACAGGCTCTACAAGAGACCCAGTACTTC,CASSLPGQALQETQYF
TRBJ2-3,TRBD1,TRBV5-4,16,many,TGTGCCAGCAGCTTGGGAGGGACAGTCGGGGCAGATACGCAGTATTTT,CASSLGGTVGADTQYF
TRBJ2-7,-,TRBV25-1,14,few,TGTGCCAGCAGTGGACAAGGACGATTCTACGAGCAGTACTTC,CASSGQGRFYEQYF
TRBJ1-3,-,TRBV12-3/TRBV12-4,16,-,TGTGCCAGCAGGCCCCCGATAGGGATTGGGGGAAACACCATATATTTT,CASRPPIGIGGNTIYF
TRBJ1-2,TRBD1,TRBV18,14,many,TGTGCCAGTGCCCGGGACAGGGATGACTATGGCTACACCTTC,CASARDRDDYGYTF
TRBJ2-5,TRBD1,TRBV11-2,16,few,TGTGCCAGCAGCTCTTTGGGGACAGGGGACCAAGAGACCCAGTACTTC,CASSSLGTGDQETQYF
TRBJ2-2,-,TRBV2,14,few,TGTGCCAGCAATGAACAGGGGAACACCGGGGAGCTGTTTTTT,CASNEQGNTGELFF
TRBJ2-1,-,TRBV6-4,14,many,TGTGCCAGCAGTGACACGTCTTGGGGGCCAAAGCAGTTCTTC,CASSDTSWGPKQFF
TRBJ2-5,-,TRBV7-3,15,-,TGTGCCAGCAGCTTGGACGGGAGTTTTGTAGAGACCCAGTACTTC,CASSLDGSFVETQYF